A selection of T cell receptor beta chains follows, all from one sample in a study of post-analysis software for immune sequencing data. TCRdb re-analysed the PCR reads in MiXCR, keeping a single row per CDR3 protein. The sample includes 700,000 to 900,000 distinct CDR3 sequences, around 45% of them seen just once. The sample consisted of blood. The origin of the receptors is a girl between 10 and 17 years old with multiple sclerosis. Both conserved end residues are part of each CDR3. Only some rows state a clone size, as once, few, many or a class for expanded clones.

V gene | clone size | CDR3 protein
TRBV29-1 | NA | CSAHGQSGEQFF
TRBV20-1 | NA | CSASRGTGGREQYF
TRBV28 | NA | CAGGRGGRTGTQYF
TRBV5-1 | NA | CASSLGEGSTEAFF
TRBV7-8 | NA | CASSYGGPWETQYF
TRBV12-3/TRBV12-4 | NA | CASSFAGFGTEAFF
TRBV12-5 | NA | CASGNSGSESEQFF
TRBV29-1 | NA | CSSAPGTDTQYF
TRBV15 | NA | CATSSGLAGENHEQFF
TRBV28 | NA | CASRGTGQGYPSTDTQYF
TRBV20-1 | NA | CSARPLREGTDTQYF
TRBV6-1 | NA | CASSEGQDGYTF
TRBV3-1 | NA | CASSSLMGQQYNEQFF
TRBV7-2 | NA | CASRSGQSYYGYTF
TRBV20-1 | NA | CSARDPTKEQYF
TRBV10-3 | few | CAISLNQGSPLHF
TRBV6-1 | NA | CASSGIAGGEQYF
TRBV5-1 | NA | CASSSRDTMEEQYF
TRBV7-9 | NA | CASSLAKASGRGYVDEQFF
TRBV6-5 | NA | CASYPTSPGVQQFF
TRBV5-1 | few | CASSNTGGGTDTQYF
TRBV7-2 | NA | CASVKGSPLVDTQYF
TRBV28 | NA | CASSFGTGTESQETQYF
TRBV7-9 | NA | CASSSWTDSSYNEQFF
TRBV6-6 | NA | CASTYQTGSGEQYF
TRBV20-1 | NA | CSVGLAGLGEQYF